This paragraph reports one T cell receptor (beta chain). Its target antigen remains unknown. No clone much larger than this one lies a single base away; base qualities are absent. TCRbeta CDR3 regions were amplified from genomic DNA using the immunoSEQ Assay, a bias-controlled multiplex PCR. Concerning the study's data processing: Nucleated cell counts per sample were estimated from amplification of reference gene primers within the assay. Sequence reads were collapsed and filtered to measure the absolute abundance of every unique TCRbeta CDR3 rearrangement. For each sample, productive Simpson clonality was calculated as the square root of Simpson's diversity index across productive rearrangements. TCRdb provides this immuneACCESS table in a form limited to in-frame rearrangements. Some clones are lacking; in checked studies, under half of them reflect an unresolved V gene, and why the rest are absent is not known. The V and J calls and clone size come from that table; D and trimming were worked out from the DNA. The sample table holds about 310,000 clones, of which roughly 90% were seen once. In total, the top ten clones hold under 1.1% of the sample.

The data originate from a study of blood T cell repertoires in COVID-19 (TCRdb year 2020). Regarding the complete study: The collaborator samples originated in the United States, Italy and Spain and spanned the acute and convalescent phases of COVID-19. The material from the prospective study consisted of cDNA or gDNA derived from T cells, B-cell-depleted T cells, or PBMCs. Deeply sampled blood TCRbeta repertoires from subjects exposed to, actively infected with, or recovered from COVID-19 were included in the dataset. The repertoires were released in a freely available public database meant as a resource for research on the immune response to SARS-CoV-2. The samples were drawn from the first 160 participants of the ongoing ImmuneRACE study and from 1,200 or so subjects provided by 6 global collaborators. The sample metadata nearly always contained a de-identified subject ID, COVID-19 status, age in years and sex. HLA class I and class II types, where available, came from metadata supplied by the sample provider rather than from assay-based typing. Overall results and qualifications from the work: How much clinical and demographic metadata was included differed by source and by participant, and the metadata was provided uncurated.

One collaborating source in Seattle enrolled patients while the patients were actively infected and followed the patients over time throughout the course of disease. The collaborating institutions used their own protocols to collect whole blood in K2EDTA tubes. Collaborator samples were shipped for TCRbeta analysis as frozen whole blood, isolated PBMCs, or DNA extracted from either sample type. V ends up 6 bases short and J 0 bases short, with an unmatched junction base count of 7. The CDR3 runs 14 amino acids, cysteine and phenylalanine included. The read is trimmed to its CDR3 DNA, 42 bases read in frame from base 1. The germline V gene specifies SQVTM as CDR1 and ANQGSEA as CDR2.

This receptor chain uses TRBV29-1 and TRBJ1-2, and TRBD1 matches 7 of the central bases. Sequenced: peripheral blood. The clonotype was recovered from a woman in her forties with COVID-19, enrolled during active disease. The CDR3: CSVLQGTANYGYTF. The nucleotide sequence is TGCAGCGTACTACAGGGGACAGCTAACTATGGCTACACCTTC.